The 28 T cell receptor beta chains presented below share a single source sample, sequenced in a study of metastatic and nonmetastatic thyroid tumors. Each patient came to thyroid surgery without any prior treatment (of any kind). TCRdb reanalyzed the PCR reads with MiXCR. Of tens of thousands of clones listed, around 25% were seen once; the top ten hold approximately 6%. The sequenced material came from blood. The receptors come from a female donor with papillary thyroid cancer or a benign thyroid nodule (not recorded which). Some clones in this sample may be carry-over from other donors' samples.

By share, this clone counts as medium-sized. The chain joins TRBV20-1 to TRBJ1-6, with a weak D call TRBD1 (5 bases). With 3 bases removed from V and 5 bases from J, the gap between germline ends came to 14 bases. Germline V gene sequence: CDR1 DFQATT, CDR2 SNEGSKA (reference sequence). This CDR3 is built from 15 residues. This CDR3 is CSARFDGTNNSPLHF. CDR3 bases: TGCAGTGCTAGGTTCGACGGGACTAATAATTCACCCCTCCACTTT.

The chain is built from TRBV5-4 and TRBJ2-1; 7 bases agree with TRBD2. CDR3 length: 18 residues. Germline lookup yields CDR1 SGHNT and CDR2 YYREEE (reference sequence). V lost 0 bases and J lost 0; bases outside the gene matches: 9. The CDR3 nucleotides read TGTGCCAGCAGCTTGGCCTTCGCGGGAGCCTTCTCCTACAATGAGCAGTTCTTC. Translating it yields CASSLAFAGAFSYNEQFF.

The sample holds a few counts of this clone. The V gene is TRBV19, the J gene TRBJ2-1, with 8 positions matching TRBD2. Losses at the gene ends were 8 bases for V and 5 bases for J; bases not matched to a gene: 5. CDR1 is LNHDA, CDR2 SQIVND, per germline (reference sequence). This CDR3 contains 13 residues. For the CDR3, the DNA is TGTGCCAGTCGCGGGGGGTCCGACAATGAGCAGTTCTTC. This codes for CASRGGSDNEQFF.

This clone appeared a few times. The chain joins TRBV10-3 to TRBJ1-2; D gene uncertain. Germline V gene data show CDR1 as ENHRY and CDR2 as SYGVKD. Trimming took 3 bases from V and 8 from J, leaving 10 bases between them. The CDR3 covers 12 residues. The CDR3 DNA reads TGTGCCATCAGTGACCCCCATTGGGGCTACACCTTC. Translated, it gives CAISDPHWGYTF.

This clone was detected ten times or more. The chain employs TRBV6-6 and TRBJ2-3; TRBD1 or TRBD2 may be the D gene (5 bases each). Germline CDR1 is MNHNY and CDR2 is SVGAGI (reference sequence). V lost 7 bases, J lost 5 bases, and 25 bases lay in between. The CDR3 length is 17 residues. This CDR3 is CASTRWGDGEGIDTQYF. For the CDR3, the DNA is TGTGCCAGCACCAGGTGGGGCGACGGAGAGGGTATAGATACGCAGTATTTT.

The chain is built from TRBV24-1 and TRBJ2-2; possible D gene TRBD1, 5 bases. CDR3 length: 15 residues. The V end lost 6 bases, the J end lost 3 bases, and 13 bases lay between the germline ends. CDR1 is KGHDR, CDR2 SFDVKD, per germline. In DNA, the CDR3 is TGTGCCACCAGTTCACGAGACAGAGACACCGGGGAGCTGTTTTTT. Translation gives CATSSRDRDTGELFF.

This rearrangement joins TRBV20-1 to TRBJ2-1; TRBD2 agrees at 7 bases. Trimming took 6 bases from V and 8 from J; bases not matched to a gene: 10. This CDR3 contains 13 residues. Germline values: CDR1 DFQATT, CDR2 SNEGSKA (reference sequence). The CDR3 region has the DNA TGCAGTGCCGAGGGACTATCTGGGCATGAGCAGTTCTTC. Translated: CSAEGLSGHEQFF.

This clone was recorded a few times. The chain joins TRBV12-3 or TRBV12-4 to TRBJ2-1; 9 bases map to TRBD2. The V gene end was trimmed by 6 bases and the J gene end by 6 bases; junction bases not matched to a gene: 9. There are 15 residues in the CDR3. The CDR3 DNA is TGTGCCAGCAGCCTAGATAGCGGGAGTGTCAATGAGCAGTTCTTC. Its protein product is CASSLDSGSVNEQFF.

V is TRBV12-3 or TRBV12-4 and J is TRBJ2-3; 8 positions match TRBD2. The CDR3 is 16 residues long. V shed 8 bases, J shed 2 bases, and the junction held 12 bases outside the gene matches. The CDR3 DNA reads TGTGCCAGCTCCCTCGGACTAGCTGGAATCACAGATACGCAGTATTTT. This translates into CASSLGLAGITDTQYF.

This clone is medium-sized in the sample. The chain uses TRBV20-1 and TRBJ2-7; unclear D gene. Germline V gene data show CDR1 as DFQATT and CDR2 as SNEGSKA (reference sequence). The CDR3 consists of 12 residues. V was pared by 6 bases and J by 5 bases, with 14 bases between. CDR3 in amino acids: CSAQNPSHEQYF. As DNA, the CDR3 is TGCAGTGCGCAAAACCCAAGTCACGAGCAGTACTTC.

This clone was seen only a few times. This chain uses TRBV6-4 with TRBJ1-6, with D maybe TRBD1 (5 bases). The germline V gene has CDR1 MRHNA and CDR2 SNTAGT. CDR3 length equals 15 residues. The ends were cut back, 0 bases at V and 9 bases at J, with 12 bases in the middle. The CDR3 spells CASSDSGEGSSPLHF. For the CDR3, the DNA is TGTGCCAGCAGTGACTCCGGGGAGGGGAGTTCACCCCTCCACTTT.

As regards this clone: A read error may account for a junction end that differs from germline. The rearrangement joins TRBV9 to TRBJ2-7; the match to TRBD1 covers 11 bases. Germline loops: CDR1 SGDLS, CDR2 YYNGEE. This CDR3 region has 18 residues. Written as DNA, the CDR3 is TGTGCCATCAGCGTAGTCCCCGGGACAGGGGGTAATATCTACGAGCAGTACTTC. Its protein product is CAISVVPGTGGNIYEQYF.

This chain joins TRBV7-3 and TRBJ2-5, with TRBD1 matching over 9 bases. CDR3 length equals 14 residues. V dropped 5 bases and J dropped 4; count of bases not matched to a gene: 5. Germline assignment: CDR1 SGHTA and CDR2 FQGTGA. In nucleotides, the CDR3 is TGTGCCAGCAGCGTTACAGGGGGCGCAGAGACCCAGTACTTC. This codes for CASSVTGGAETQYF. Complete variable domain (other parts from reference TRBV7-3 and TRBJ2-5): GAGVSQTPSNKVTEKGKYVELRCDPISGHTALYWYRQSLGQGPEFLIYFQGTGAADDSGLPNDRFFAVRPEGSVSTLKIQRTERGDSAVYLCASSVTGGAETQYFGPGTRLLVL.

CDR3 sequence reads: CASSYLPGPHYEQYF. The DNA of the CDR3 is TGTGCCAGCAGTTACCTCCCGGGACCCCACTACGAGCAGTACTTC. V and J are TRBV6-2 or TRBV6-3 and TRBJ2-7, with D perhaps given as TRBD1 or TRBD2 (5 bases each). This CDR3 region has 15 residues. Germline V gene sequence: CDR1 MNHEY, CDR2 SVGEGT. Trimming removed 2 bases from V and 3 bases from J, with 14 bases in between.

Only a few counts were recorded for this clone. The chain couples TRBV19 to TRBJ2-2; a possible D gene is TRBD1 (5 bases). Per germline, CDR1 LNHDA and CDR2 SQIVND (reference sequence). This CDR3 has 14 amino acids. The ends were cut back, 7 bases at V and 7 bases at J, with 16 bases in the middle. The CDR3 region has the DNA TGTGCCAGTATTACGAAACAGGTGATCGGGGAGCTGTTTTTT. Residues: CASITKQVIGELFF.

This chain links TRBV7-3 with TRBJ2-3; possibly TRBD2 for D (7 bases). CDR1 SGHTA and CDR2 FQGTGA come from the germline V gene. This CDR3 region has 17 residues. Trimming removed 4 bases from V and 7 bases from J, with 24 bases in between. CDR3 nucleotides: TGTGCCAGCAGCTACTTGGTGGGGGGGCGAGGAGCATATACGCAGTATTTT. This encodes CASSYLVGGRGAYTQYF.

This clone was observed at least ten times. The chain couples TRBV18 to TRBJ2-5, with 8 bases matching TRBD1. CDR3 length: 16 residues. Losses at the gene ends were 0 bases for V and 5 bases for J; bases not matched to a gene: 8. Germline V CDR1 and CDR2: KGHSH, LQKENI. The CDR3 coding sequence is TGTGCCAGCTCACCACCGACAGGGGCTGGTCGGGAGACCCAGTACTTC. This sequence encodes CASSPPTGAGRETQYF.

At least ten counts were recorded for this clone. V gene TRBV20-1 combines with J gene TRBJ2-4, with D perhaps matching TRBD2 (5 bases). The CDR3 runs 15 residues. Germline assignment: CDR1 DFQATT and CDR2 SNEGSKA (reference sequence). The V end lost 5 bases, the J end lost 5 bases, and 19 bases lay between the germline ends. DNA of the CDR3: TGCAGTGCTTCTCCTGCCCGAGCGGTCCAAAACATTCAGTACTTC. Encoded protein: CSASPARAVQNIQYF.

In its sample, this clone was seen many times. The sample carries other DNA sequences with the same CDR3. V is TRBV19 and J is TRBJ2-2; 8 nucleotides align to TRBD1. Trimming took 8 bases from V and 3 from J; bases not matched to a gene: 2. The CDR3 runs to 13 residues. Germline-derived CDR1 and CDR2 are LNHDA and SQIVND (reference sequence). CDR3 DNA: TGTGCCAGTCGACAGGGGTACACCGGGGAGCTGTTTTTT. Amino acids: CASRQGYTGELFF.

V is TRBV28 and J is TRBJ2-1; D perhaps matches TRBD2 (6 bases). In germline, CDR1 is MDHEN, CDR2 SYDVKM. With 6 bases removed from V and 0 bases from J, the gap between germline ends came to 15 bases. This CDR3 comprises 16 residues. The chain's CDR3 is CASSALAASSYNEQFF. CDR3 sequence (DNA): TGTGCCAGCAGCGCCTTAGCGGCAAGCTCCTACAATGAGCAGTTCTTC.

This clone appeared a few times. The CDR3 nucleotides read TGTGCCAGCAGTGTGACTAGTGCACAGTTCTTC. Protein sequence: CASSVTSAQFF. The rearrangement links TRBV2 to TRBJ2-1; possible D gene TRBD2, 6 bases. Germline V gives CDR1 SNHLY, CDR2 FYNNEI. The CDR3 spans 11 residues. V was shortened by 4 bases and J by 13 bases, with 11 bases between the two germline ends.

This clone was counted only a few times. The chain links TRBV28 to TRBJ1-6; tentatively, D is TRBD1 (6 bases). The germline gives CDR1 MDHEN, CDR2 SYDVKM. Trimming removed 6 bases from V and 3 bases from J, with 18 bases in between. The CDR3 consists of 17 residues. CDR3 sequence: CASSAADRLLYNSPLHF. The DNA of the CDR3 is TGTGCCAGCAGCGCGGCAGACAGGTTGCTCTATAATTCACCCCTCCACTTT.

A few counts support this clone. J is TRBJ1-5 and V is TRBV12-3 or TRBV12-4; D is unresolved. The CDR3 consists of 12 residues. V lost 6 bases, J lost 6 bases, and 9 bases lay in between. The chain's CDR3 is CASSLNVQPQHF. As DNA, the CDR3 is TGTGCCAGCAGCCTGAACGTTCAGCCCCAGCATTTT.

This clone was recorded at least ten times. The CDR3 nucleotides are TGCAGTGCTAGAGATGTGGACAGGGAGAATGGCTACACCTTC. Residues: CSARDVDRENGYTF. The rearrangement links TRBV20-1 to TRBJ1-2, with TRBD1 matching over 8 bases. CDR3 length equals 14 residues. The germline V gene has CDR1 DFQATT and CDR2 SNEGSKA (reference sequence). With 0 bases clipped from V and 6 bases from J, the junction kept 6 bases outside the gene matches.

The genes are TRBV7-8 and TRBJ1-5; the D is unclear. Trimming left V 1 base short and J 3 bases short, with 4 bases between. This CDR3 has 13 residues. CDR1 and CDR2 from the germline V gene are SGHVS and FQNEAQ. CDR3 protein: CASSLVPNQPQHF. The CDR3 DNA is TGTGCCAGCAGCTTAGTTCCCAATCAGCCCCAGCATTTT.

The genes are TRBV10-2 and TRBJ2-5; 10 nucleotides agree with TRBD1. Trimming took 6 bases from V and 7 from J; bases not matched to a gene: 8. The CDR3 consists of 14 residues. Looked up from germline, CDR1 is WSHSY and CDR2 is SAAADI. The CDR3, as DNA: TGCGCCAGCAGCCCCGGGACAGGGGTGGGGACCCAGTACTTC. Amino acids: CASSPGTGVGTQYF.

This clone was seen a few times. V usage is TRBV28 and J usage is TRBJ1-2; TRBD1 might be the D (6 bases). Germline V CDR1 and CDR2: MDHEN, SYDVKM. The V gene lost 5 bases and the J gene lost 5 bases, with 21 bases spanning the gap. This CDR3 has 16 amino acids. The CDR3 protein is CASSVPGQTRQYGYTF. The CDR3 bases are TGTGCCAGCAGTGTACCCGGACAGACTCGCCAGTATGGCTACACCTTC.

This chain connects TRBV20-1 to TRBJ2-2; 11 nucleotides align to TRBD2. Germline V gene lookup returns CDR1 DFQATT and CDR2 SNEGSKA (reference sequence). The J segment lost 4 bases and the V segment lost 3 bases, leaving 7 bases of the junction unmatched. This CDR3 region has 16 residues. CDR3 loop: CSARAGTSGFTGELFF. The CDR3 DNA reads TGCAGTGCTAGGGCCGGGACTAGCGGATTCACCGGGGAGCTGTTTTTT.